Following are 30 T cell receptor beta chains from one sample sequenced in a study of T cell responses to AZD1222 COVID-19 vaccine. Sequencing used immunoSEQ multiplex PCR; TCRdb keeps in-frame clones, though not all of them. The sample holds 90,000 to 95,000 clones, about 89% seen once. The sample here was peripheral blood, taken on day 0 of AZD1222 vaccination. The receptors stem from an adult in good health.

The V gene is TRBV6-5, the J gene TRBJ2-1; 14 nucleotides line up with TRBD2. The CDR3 runs to 15 residues. Trimming removed 7 bases from V and 15 bases from J; junction bases left unmatched: 14. The germline gives CDR1 MNHEY, CDR2 SVGAGI. The CDR3: CASTSAGLAGVRGFF. The CDR3 region has the DNA TGTGCCAGCACGTCCGCGGGACTAGCGGGAGTCCGAGGGTTCTTC.

The V and J genes are TRBV7-9 and TRBJ1-3; D is possibly TRBD1 (5 bases). Per germline, CDR1 SEHNR and CDR2 FQNEAQ (reference sequence). The length of the CDR3 is 15 residues. V was cut by 6 bases and J by 3 bases, with 15 bases left in between. The CDR3 reads CASSRTQGVGNTIYF. The CDR3 bases are TGTGCCAGCAGTCGAACCCAGGGTGTTGGAAACACCATATATTTT.

The V call is TRBV9, the J call TRBJ2-7; no firm D call. CDR1 is SGDLS and CDR2 is YYNGEE in the germline V gene. CDR3 length equals 18 residues. With 0 bases removed from V and 0 bases from J, the gap between germline ends came to 19 bases. CDR3 coding DNA: TGTGCCAGCAGCGTAGCCGGGCGTGGGTCCCCGGGCTCCTACGAGCAGTACTTC. Amino acids: CASSVAGRGSPGSYEQYF.

This clone appeared a few times. The chain couples TRBV15 to TRBJ2-6; TRBD1 might be the D (5 bases). In germline, CDR1 is LNHNV, CDR2 YYDKDF (reference sequence). V was clipped by 1 base and J by 2 bases, with 9 bases between them. This CDR3 has 16 residues. Here the CDR3 DNA reads TGTGCCACCAGCAGAGGGAAAGGGGCTGGGGCCAACGTCCTGACTTTC. Translating gives CATSRGKGAGANVLTF. Together with reference TRBV15 and TRBJ2-6, the CDR3 gives the full variable domain: DAMVIQNPRYQVTQFGKPVTLSCSQTLNHNVMYWYQQKSSQAPKLLFHYYDKDFNNEADTPDNFQSRRPNTSFCFLDIRSPGLGDTAMYLCATSRGKGAGANVLTFGAGSRLTVL.

The chain carries TRBV20-1 and TRBJ2-3, with TRBD2 as a possible D gene (5 bases). Looked up from germline, CDR1 is DFQATT and CDR2 is SNEGSKA (reference sequence). The CDR3 sequence is 11 residues long. Trimming shortened V by 4 bases and J by 4 bases, and 6 bases separated the two germline ends. The CDR3 loop is CSATRADTQYF. CDR3 bases: TGCAGTGCTACGAGGGCAGATACGCAGTATTTT.

This chain uses TRBV29-1 with TRBJ1-2; TRBD1 aligns across 9 bases. The CDR3 contains 12 residues. The germline V gene encodes CDR1 SQVTM and CDR2 ANQGSEA. The junction had 2 bases not matched to a gene; V was cut back by 7 bases and J by 2 bases. The CDR3 loop is CSGGTGNYGYTF. The CDR3 region has the DNA TGCAGCGGGGGGACAGGGAACTATGGCTACACCTTC.

The chain links TRBV2 to TRBJ1-4; tentatively, D is TRBD1 (6 bases). V shed 6 bases and J shed 4 bases, with 15 bases lying between them. The CDR3 sequence is 15 residues long. Germline CDR1 is SNHLY and CDR2 is FYNNEI. The CDR3 region has the DNA TGTGCCAGCAGGGACCAGGGGTTCAATAATGAAAAACTGTTTTTT. It yields the protein CASRDQGFNNEKLFF.

This clone was found once. The rearrangement links TRBV5-1 to TRBJ1-6, with no clear D. From germline, CDR1 is SGHRS and CDR2 YFSETQ. The germline V and J ends were trimmed by 0 bases and 7 bases, with 8 bases remaining between them. The CDR3 contains 14 residues. The DNA for the CDR3 is TGCGCCAGCAGCTTGGAACACTACAATTCACCCCTCCACTTT. Protein product: CASSLEHYNSPLHF. Variable domain in full (rest from reference TRBV5-1 and TRBJ1-6): KAGVTQTPRYLIKTRGQQVTLSCSPISGHRSVSWYQQTPGQGLQFLFEYFSETQRNKGNFPGRFSGRQFSNSRSEMNVSTLELGDSALYLCASSLEHYNSPLHFGNGTRLTVT.

The chain employs TRBV28 and TRBJ1-1; no firm D call. The CDR3 has 12 amino acids. V lost 9 bases and J lost 2, with 10 bases in between. Germline CDR1 MDHEN, CDR2 SYDVKM. The CDR3 coding sequence is TGTGCCAGTCGAGGCGTTAACACTGAAGCTTTCTTT. This gives the protein CASRGVNTEAFF.

The genes are TRBV4-3 and TRBJ1-4, with D hard to call. Trimming removed 0 bases at V and 5 bases at J, with 10 bases between. This CDR3 has 15 amino acids. The V gene's germline CDR1 is LGHNA and CDR2 YSLEER. CDR3 in DNA: TGCGCCAGCAGCCAAGATAAAGCGGTCAATGAAAAACTGTTTTTT. This gives the protein CASSQDKAVNEKLFF.

CDR3 nucleotides: TGTGCCAGCAGTGGCGTGGTGGGCAGTACCTACAATGAGCAGTTCTTC. The encoded protein is CASSGVVGSTYNEQFF. The V gene is TRBV2, the J gene TRBJ2-1; D remains ambiguous. V was trimmed by 4 bases and J by 2 bases, leaving 15 bases between them. The CDR3 is 16 amino acids. CDR1 is SNHLY and CDR2 is FYNNEI in the germline V gene.

The count of this clone is one. This chain uses TRBV6-5 with TRBJ1-1, with no clear D. The ends were cut back, 9 bases at V and 8 bases at J, with 19 bases in the middle. This CDR3 comprises 13 residues. Per the germline V gene, CDR1 is MNHEY and CDR2 is SVGAGI. The CDR3 spells CASSAERGGEAFF. The CDR3 DNA reads TGTGCCAGTTCAGCTGAGCGTGGTGGGGAAGCTTTCTTT.

The chain joins TRBV12-3 or TRBV12-4 to TRBJ1-1; D gene unclear. The CDR3 is made up of 12 amino acids. The ends were cut back, 2 bases at V and 12 bases at J, with 13 bases in the middle. As DNA, the CDR3 is TGTGCCAGCAGTTTATTGGACTCATTTCCTTTCTTT. This sequence encodes CASSLLDSFPFF.

The chain uses TRBV6-1 and TRBJ2-4; D uncertain. In germline, CDR1 is MNHNS, CDR2 SASEGT. The V end lost 1 base, the J end lost 4 bases, and 2 bases lay between the germline ends. This CDR3 region has 12 residues. The CDR3 region is CASSEGKNIQYF. The CDR3 bases are TGTGCCAGCAGTGAAGGGAAAAACATTCAGTACTTC.

The chain combines TRBV12-5 with TRBJ1-5, with D hard to call. This CDR3 spans 16 amino acids. Germline CDR1 LGHNT, CDR2 FRNRAP. The germline V and J ends were trimmed by 6 bases and 0 bases, with 15 bases remaining between them. The CDR3 protein is CASGPVTGISNQPQHF. The CDR3 DNA reads as TGTGCTAGTGGCCCTGTAACGGGGATTAGCAATCAGCCCCAGCATTTT. Filled out from reference TRBV12-5 and TRBJ1-5, the complete variable domain reads DARVTQTPRHKVTEMGQEVTMRCQPILGHNTVFWYRQTMMQGLELLAYFRNRAPLDDSGMPKDRFSAEMPDATLATLKIQPSEPRDSAVYFCASGPVTGISNQPQHFGDGTRLSIL.

This chain uses TRBV6-6 with TRBJ2-5; D gene ambiguous. The ends were cut back, 8 bases at V and 1 base at J, with 8 bases in the middle. The germline V gene encodes CDR1 MNHNY and CDR2 SVGAGI (reference sequence). The CDR3 is 12 amino acids. The chain's CDR3 is CASRGSQETQYF. The CDR3 DNA sequence: TGTGCCAGCCGAGGCAGCCAAGAGACCCAGTACTTC.

Notes on this clone: Distinct nucleotide sequences in the sample also encode this CDR3. The chain joins TRBV6-2 or TRBV6-3 to TRBJ1-5; unclear D gene. The germline V gene has CDR1 MNHEY and CDR2 SVGEGT. V was clipped by 6 bases and J by 7 bases, with 7 bases between them. The CDR3 extends over 11 amino acids. DNA for the CDR3: TGTGCCAGCAGCAACAACCAGCCCCAGCATTTT. It encodes CASSNNQPQHF.

The chain links TRBV7-8 to TRBJ1-1; D is unclear. This CDR3 is 13 amino acids long. Germline V gives CDR1 SGHVS, CDR2 FQNEAQ. Between the trimmed V and J ends, which lost 6 bases and 1 base, there was a span of 9 bases. The CDR3 DNA is TGTGCCAGCAGTTTTTCCCAGAACACTGAAGCTTTCTTT. Translated: CASSFSQNTEAFF.

CDR3 coding DNA: TGTGCCAGCAATATAAAGGGCAACAATGAGCAGTTCTTC. This translates into CASNIKGNNEQFF. The chain has TRBV12-3 or TRBV12-4 and TRBJ2-1, with D unresolved. The V end lost 7 bases, the J end lost 5 bases, and 12 bases lay between the germline ends. The CDR3 totals 13 residues.

The rearrangement joins TRBV27 to TRBJ1-1; the match to TRBD1 covers 7 bases. V shed 9 bases and J 2 bases; nucleotides not matched to a gene: 27. The CDR3 consists of 20 residues. Germline CDR1 reads MNHEY; CDR2 reads SMNVEV (reference sequence). CDR3 sequence (DNA): TGTGCCAGTAGGCCCCAGAAGCTCACAGGGGTTGCAGGGGATAACACTGAAGCTTTCTTT. Translated, it gives CASRPQKLTGVAGDNTEAFF.

This chain connects TRBV7-2 to TRBJ1-5; no firm D call. With 3 bases removed from V and 7 bases from J, the gap between germline ends came to 10 bases. Germline CDR1 and CDR2: SGHTA and FQGNSA. The CDR3 contains 13 residues. The CDR3 protein is CASSFSAGQPQHF. The CDR3 DNA is TGTGCCAGCAGCTTCTCTGCGGGACAGCCCCAGCATTTT.

The chain carries TRBV15 and TRBJ1-1; TRBD1 is a possible D gene (5 bases). CDR1 is LNHNV and CDR2 is YYDKDF in the germline V gene (reference sequence). The V end lost 0 bases, the J end lost 4 bases, and 12 bases lay between the germline ends. The CDR3 runs 15 residues. CDR3 sequence: CATSRDRGGPTEAFF. The CDR3 DNA reads TGTGCCACCAGCAGAGATCGTGGGGGACCCACTGAAGCTTTCTTT.

J is TRBJ2-2 and V is TRBV24-1; D not resolved. This CDR3 comprises 13 residues. Germline CDR1 KGHDR, CDR2 SFDVKD. Trimming left V 3 bases short and J 6 bases short, with 7 bases between. CDR3 bases: TGTGCCACCAGTGATGTCGGTCCCGGGGAGCTGTTTTTT. Protein sequence: CATSDVGPGELFF.

The chain combines TRBV10-3 with TRBJ2-7, with 10 nucleotides matching TRBD2. There are 14 residues in the CDR3. CDR1 and CDR2 (germline): ENHRY, SYGVKD. V lost 6 bases and J lost 0; bases outside the gene matches: 2. The CDR3 sequence is CAIRRLAGSYEQYF. CDR3 nucleotides: TGTGCCATCAGAAGACTAGCGGGCTCCTACGAGCAGTACTTC.

The chain links TRBV6-5 to TRBJ1-3; TRBD1 is a possible D gene (5 bases). The V end lost 2 bases, the J end lost 2 bases, and 10 bases lay between the germline ends. Per germline, CDR1 MNHEY and CDR2 SVGAGI. The CDR3 length is 15 residues. The CDR3 DNA follows: TGTGCCAGCAGTTACGGGGGAGGACCTGGAAACACCATATATTTT. Translated: CASSYGGGPGNTIYF.

The CDR3 coding sequence is TGTGCCAGCTCACCAGCGAGTGCTGCTAGCAATCAGCCCCAGCATTTT. This encodes CASSPASAASNQPQHF. The gene calls are TRBV18 and TRBJ1-5; D is uncertain. The germline V gene encodes CDR1 KGHSH and CDR2 LQKENI. V lost 2 bases and J 0 bases, leaving 11 bases between the germline ends. The CDR3 loop spans 16 amino acids.

The sample holds one count of this clone. This sequence joins TRBV6-5 and TRBJ2-3; the match to TRBD1 covers 9 bases. The ends lost 5 bases at V and 4 bases at J; junction bases unmatched: 4. The CDR3 sequence is 14 residues long. The germline V gene has CDR1 MNHEY and CDR2 SVGAGI. CDR3 region: CASSRDREADTQYF. CDR3 nucleotide sequence: TGTGCCAGCAGTAGGGACAGGGAAGCAGATACGCAGTATTTT.

The chain carries TRBV7-2 and TRBJ1-5, with 7 bases aligning to TRBD1. The CDR3 is 15 amino acids. The V gene's germline CDR1 is SGHTA and CDR2 FQGNSA. With V trimmed by 4 bases and J by 3 bases, 6 bases remained unmatched. The CDR3 region has the DNA TGTGCCAGCAGCTCCCAACAGGGGAACAATCAGCCCCAGCATTTT. Amino acids: CASSSQQGNNQPQHF.

The rearrangement links TRBV18 to TRBJ2-3; 9 nucleotides agree with TRBD2. This CDR3 region has 14 residues. V dropped 3 bases and J dropped 4; count of bases not matched to a gene: 2. In germline, CDR1 is KGHSH, CDR2 LQKENI. CDR3 in amino acids: CASSPGGRADTQYF. In nucleotides, the CDR3 is TGTGCCAGCTCACCGGGCGGGAGGGCAGATACGCAGTATTTT.

This chain joins TRBV7-9 and TRBJ2-1, with D possibly TRBD2 on 6 matching bases. Looked up from germline, CDR1 is SEHNR and CDR2 is FQNEAQ (reference sequence). V was shortened by 5 bases and J by 3 bases, with 14 bases between the two germline ends. The CDR3 has 15 amino acids. The CDR3 nucleotides are TGTGCCAGCAGCACCGCGGGGATACTCTACAATGAGCAGTTCTTC. Residues: CASSTAGILYNEQFF.